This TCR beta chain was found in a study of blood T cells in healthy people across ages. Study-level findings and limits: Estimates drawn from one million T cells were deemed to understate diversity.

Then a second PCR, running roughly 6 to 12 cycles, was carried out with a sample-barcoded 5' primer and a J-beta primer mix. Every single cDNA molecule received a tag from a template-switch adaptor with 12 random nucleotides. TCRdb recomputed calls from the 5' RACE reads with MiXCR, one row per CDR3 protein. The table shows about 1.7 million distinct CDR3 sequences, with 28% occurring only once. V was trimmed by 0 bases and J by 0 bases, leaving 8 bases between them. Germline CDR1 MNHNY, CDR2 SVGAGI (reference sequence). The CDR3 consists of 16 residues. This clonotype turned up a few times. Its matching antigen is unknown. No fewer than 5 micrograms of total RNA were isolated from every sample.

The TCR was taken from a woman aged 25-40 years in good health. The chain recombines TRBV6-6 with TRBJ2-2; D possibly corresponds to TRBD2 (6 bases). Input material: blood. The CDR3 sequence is CASSYSGGANTGELFF. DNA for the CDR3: TGTGCCAGCAGTTACTCGGGGGGAGCGAACACCGGGGAGCTGTTTTTT.